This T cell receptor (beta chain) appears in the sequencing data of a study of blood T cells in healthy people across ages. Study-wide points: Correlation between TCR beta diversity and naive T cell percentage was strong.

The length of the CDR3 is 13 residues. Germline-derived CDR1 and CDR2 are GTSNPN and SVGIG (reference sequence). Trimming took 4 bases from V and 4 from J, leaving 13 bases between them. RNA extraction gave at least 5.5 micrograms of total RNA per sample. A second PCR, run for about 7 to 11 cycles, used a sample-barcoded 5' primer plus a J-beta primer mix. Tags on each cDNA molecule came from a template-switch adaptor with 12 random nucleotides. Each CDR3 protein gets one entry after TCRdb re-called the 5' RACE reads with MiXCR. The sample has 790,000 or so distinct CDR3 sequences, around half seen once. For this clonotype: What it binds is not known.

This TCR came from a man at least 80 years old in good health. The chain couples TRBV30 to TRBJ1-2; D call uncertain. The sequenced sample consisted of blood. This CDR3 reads CAWIGIRGYGYTF. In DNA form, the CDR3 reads TGTGCCTGGATAGGTATTCGGGGCTATGGCTACACCTTC.